The 7 T cell receptor beta chains listed next were all sequenced from one sample in a study of regulatory T cells in long-lasting Graves disease. The authors built TCR beta libraries using iRepertoire HTBI primers and Arm-PCR of CDR3 regions. TCRdb passed the multiplex PCR reads through MiXCR, listing each CDR3 protein once. The data hold some 240,000 distinct CDR3 sequences, with approximately 18% observed a single time. Time point specified: newly diagnosed GD, antithyroid drugs for less than 3 months. Construction of the TCR library relied on RNA isolated from PBMCs. These data were also filed under a second study, of T cells in Graves' hyperthyroidism and ophthalmopathy.

The sequencing used peripheral blood mononuclear cells (PBMCs), collected at new diagnosis, from a patient treated with antithyroid drugs. Every receptor here comes from a woman in her 30s with Graves disease.

This clonotype was seen ten or more times. The chain has TRBV28 and TRBJ2-7; D is possibly TRBD1 (5 bases). CDR1 and CDR2 from the germline V gene are MDHEN and SYDVKM. Trimming took off 0 bases at V and 3 bases at J, with 6 bases between the two ends. CDR3 length: 13 residues. CDR3 DNA: TGTGCCAGCAGTTTATGGGGGCTCTACGAGCAGTACTTC. Translated: CASSLWGLYEQYF.

This clonotype was seen repeatedly, ten times or more. The chain couples TRBV6-5 to TRBJ2-5; tentative D call: TRBD1 (6 bases). Germline loops: CDR1 MNHEY, CDR2 SVGAGI. The CDR3 extends over 14 amino acids. The germline V and J ends were trimmed by 4 bases and 1 base, with 10 bases remaining between them. The CDR3 protein is CASSSDSTQETQYF. CDR3 nucleotide sequence: TGTGCCAGCAGTTCGGACAGCACCCAAGAGACCCAGTACTTC.

This clonotype was found many times. The chain joins TRBV2 to TRBJ2-5; D gene unclear. Germline assignment: CDR1 SNHLY and CDR2 FYNNEI. V lost 0 bases, J lost 5 bases, and 10 bases lay in between. This CDR3 region has 14 residues. The CDR3 DNA sequence: TGTGCCAGCAGTGAAGCGGCTAGGCTGGAGACCCAGTACTTC. The encoded protein is CASSEAARLETQYF.

This clonotype appeared many times. V gene TRBV30 combines with J gene TRBJ1-3; D is unclear. Germline CDR1 reads GTSNPN; CDR2 reads SVGIG (reference sequence). Trimming shortened V by 5 bases and J by 2 bases, and 13 bases separated the two germline ends. The CDR3 has 14 residues. CDR3 coding DNA: TGTGCCTGGGCCCCCGGAGGGACTGGAAACACCATATATTTT. Protein: CAWAPGGTGNTIYF.

Remarks on this clonotype: A far more abundant clone sits one base away, making this likely a read error. The V call is TRBV30, the J call TRBJ2-4, with a weak D call TRBD1 (5 bases). The DNA end lines up better with TRBJ2-7; the J call may be wrong. Germline CDR1 reads GTSNPN; CDR2 reads SVGIG (reference sequence). The CDR3 is made up of 12 amino acids. This CDR3 is CASHRSSYEQYF. The CDR3 DNA reads as TGTGCCAGCCACAGGAGCTCCTACGAGCAGTACTTC.

This clonotype was detected many times. The chain recombines TRBV27 with TRBJ2-1, with TRBD2 matching over 7 bases. The ends lost 5 bases at V and 6 bases at J; junction bases unmatched: 7. This CDR3 has 14 amino acids. In germline, CDR1 is MNHEY, CDR2 SMNVEV (reference sequence). DNA of the CDR3: TGTGCCAGCAGTGCCCCGGGGGGTCCCAATGAGCAGTTCTTC. This gives the protein CASSAPGGPNEQFF.

The rearrangement joins TRBV4-2 to TRBJ2-7; 9 bases are a match to TRBD1. CDR1 and CDR2 (germline): LGHNA, YNFKEQ. This CDR3 has 14 amino acids. V gave up 5 bases and J gave up 2 bases; unmatched junction bases: 4. CDR3 amino acids: CASSSRQGAYEQYF. CDR3 sequence (DNA): TGTGCCAGCAGCTCGAGACAGGGGGCCTACGAGCAGTACTTC.